This T cell receptor (beta chain) was found in a study of response to subunit inactivated influenza vaccine. Overall study results and limits: Authors proposed each seasonal influenza vaccination draws in few new T cells.

This clonotype was counted between two and nine times. Its antigen is not known. TCRdb passed the RT-PCR reads through MiXCR, listing each CDR3 protein once. The profile shows 290,000 or so distinct CDR3 sequences, 22% of them singletons. V was pared by 5 bases and J by 4 bases, with 9 bases of the junction left unmatched. Germline V gene sequence: CDR1 SGHTA, CDR2 FQGNSA. This CDR3 has 16 residues. The TCR sequence derives from a man aged 50 to 69 who received an inactivated influenza vaccine. This specimen consisted of PBMCs from blood, obtained approximately 20 months after vaccination. The chain employs TRBV7-2 and TRBJ2-7, with 12 bases identical to TRBD2. CDR3 DNA sequence: TGTGCCAGCAGCCCATATCTAGCGGGAGGGCCTTACGAGCAGTACTTC. Protein sequence: CASSPYLAGGPYEQYF.